The clone carrying this TCR beta chain was observed a few times. Its cognate antigen is unknown. Sorting was used to obtain naive CD8 T cells (CD8+CD4-CCR7+CD45RA+). The germline V gene encodes CDR1 SGHRS and CDR2 YFSETQ. V was shortened by 0 bases and J by 6 bases, with 13 bases between the two germline ends. The CDR3 extends over 15 amino acids. Previously published methods and listed TCR primers were used for the bulk TCR libraries. In TCRdb, the PCR reads were re-called with MiXCR into one record per CDR3 protein. The sample consists of 97,000 or so distinct CDR3 sequences, 30% to 35% of them appearing once. These data originate in a study of molecular identifiers for immune sequencing clone quantification. Study observations and caveats: Reportedly, one cell's Jurkat TCR RNA was detected within 1,200,000 naive CD8 cells. Underestimated sizes of highly expanded clones could result from identical TCR molecules that share a barcode.

This receptor was identified in a human donor in good health. Some libraries in this study had Jurkat cell RNA spiked in. The chain has TRBV5-1 and TRBJ1-5; D perhaps matches TRBD1 (6 bases). Sequenced sample: naive CD8+ T cells from blood, with Jurkat cell RNA spiked in. As for subset: FACS-sorted CD8+CD4-CCR7+CD45RA+ naive T cells. CDR3 sequence (DNA): TGCGCCAGCAGCTTGGGGGGGGGGCGCGCTCAGCCCCAGCATTTT. Protein: CASSLGGGRAQPQHF. Full variable domain (rest looked up from reference TRBV5-1 and TRBJ1-5): KAGVTQTPRYLIKTRGQQVTLSCSPISGHRSVSWYQQTPGQGLQFLFEYFSETQRNKGNFPGRFSGRQFSNSRSEMNVSTLELGDSALYLCASSLGGGRAQPQHFGDGTRLSIL.